The TCR beta chain described here comes from a study of response to subunit inactivated influenza vaccine. The CDR3 consists of 12 residues. Germline CDR1 is DFQATT and CDR2 is SNEGSKA (reference sequence). MiXCR was run by TCRdb on the RT-PCR reads, yielding one entry per CDR3 protein. The repertoire holds 630,000 or so distinct CDR3 sequences, with about a sixth as singletons. The source is a man in his forties or fifties who received an inactivated influenza vaccine. The sample consisted of PBMCs from blood, taken 11 to 12 days after vaccination. The chain recombines TRBV20-1 with TRBJ2-7, with 7 bases matching TRBD1. CDR3 bases: TGCAGCGGGACAGAGGCCTCCTACGAGCAGTACTTC. It is translated as CSGTEASYEQYF.